This is a list of T cell receptor beta chains from one sample in a study of blood T cell repertoires in COVID-19. Produced via immunoSEQ multiplex PCR; TCRdb's table is partial and in-frame only. The top ten clones hold roughly 3% of a sample with under 250,000 clones, 87% of them seen once. The sample comprised peripheral blood. The receptors were gathered from a young man with active or convalescent COVID-19. The CDR3 runs from the conserved cysteine through the conserved F or W. The order of the fields is D gene, V gene, clone size, J gene, CDR3 DNA, CDR3 protein. D genes are given only for firm matches. Only part of the rows carry a size: once, few, many, or a class if the clone is expanded.

>-|TRBV15|-|TRBJ2-4
TGTGCCACCAGCAGCCTCAAAAACATTCAGTACTTC
CATSSLKNIQYF
>-|TRBV7-3|-|TRBJ2-6
TGTGCCAGCAGCCCCGGGGGGGCCAACGTCCTGACTTTC
CASSPGGANVLTF
>-|TRBV24-1|-|TRBJ2-1
TGTGCCACCAGTGACCCTCCCCGAGAAGAGCAGTTCTTC
CATSDPPREEQFF
>TRBD1|TRBV14|-|TRBJ2-5
TGTGCCAGCAGCCGACGGACAGGAAGTGGAGGGACCCAGTACTTC
CASSRRTGSGGTQYF
>TRBD2|TRBV15|-|TRBJ2-5
TGTGCCACCAGCAGAGCGGGGGGGGGCCAAGAGACCCAGTACTTC
CATSRAGGGQETQYF
>TRBD2|TRBV6-2/TRBV6-3|-|TRBJ2-2
TGTGCCAGCAGTTATCGGCTAGCGGGGAGTTTAACCGGGGAGCTGTTTTTT
CASSYRLAGSLTGELFF
>TRBD1|TRBV27|-|TRBJ2-1
TGTGCCAGCAGTCCGCTGGGCGGACAGGGTTCCTACAATGAGCAGTTCTTC
CASSPLGGQGSYNEQFF
>-|TRBV28|once|TRBJ1-5
TGTGCCAGCAGTTTGGGGATAGGGAGAGGCAATCAGCCCCAGCATTTT
CASSLGIGRGNQPQHF
>-|TRBV6-5|-|TRBJ2-1
TGTGCCAGCAGTTACGGGGCGGTATACAATGAGCAGTTCTTC
CASSYGAVYNEQFF
>TRBD1|TRBV6-5|-|TRBJ1-2
TGTGCCAGCAGTTACGGGACAGGCAACTATGGCTACACCTTC
CASSYGTGNYGYTF
>-|TRBV1|-|TRBJ2-3
TGCACCAGCAGCCAGGGACTAGCGGGAGGGCCCACAGATACGCAGTATTTT
CTSSQGLAGGPTDTQYF
>-|TRBV19|-|TRBJ2-1
TGTGCCAGTAGTATGGGGGCCGCTCCGAATGAGCAGTTCTTC
CASSMGAAPNEQFF
>-|TRBV6-5|-|TRBJ2-7
TGTGCCAGCAGCCCGACTGTGGCGTCCTACGAGCAGTACTTC
CASSPTVASYEQYF
>TRBD1|TRBV10-1|-|TRBJ2-3
TGCGCCAGCAGTCCGGGACAGGGGAGCACAGATACGCAGTATTTT
CASSPGQGSTDTQYF
>TRBD1|TRBV6-2/TRBV6-3|once|TRBJ2-2
TGTGCCAGCAGTGCCCTACCGGGACAGGGGGAGACCGGGGAGCTGTTTTTT
CASSALPGQGETGELFF
>-|TRBV5-1|-|TRBJ2-6
TGCGCCAGCAGGGTACAGGGTGAGGCCAACGTCCTGACTTTC
CASRVQGEANVLTF
>-|TRBV28|-|TRBJ2-2
TGTGCCAGCTGCTACACGGGACACAACACCGGGGAGCTGTTTTTT
CASCYTGHNTGELFF
>TRBD1|TRBV7-9|once|TRBJ2-1
TGTGCCAGCAGCTTTCCATTAACAGGGGACAATGAGCAGTTCTTC
CASSFPLTGDNEQFF
>-|TRBV14|-|TRBJ2-1
TGTGCCAGCAGCCAAGTACTGCGCACTCCCCGGGACAATGAGCAGTTCTTC
CASSQVLRTPRDNEQFF
>-|TRBV28|-|TRBJ1-1
TGTGCCAGCAGTTCCCCGTCGGACAGAGATACTGAAGCTTTCTTT
CASSSPSDRDTEAFF
>-|TRBV21-1|-|TRBJ2-3
TGTGCCAGCAGCTCTAGGACTAGCGGGAGATCAGATACGCAGTATTTT
CASSSRTSGRSDTQYF
>TRBD1|TRBV27|-|TRBJ2-4
TGTGCCAGCAGTACCCGGGACAGAGTAGCCAAAAACATTCAGTACTTC
CASSTRDRVAKNIQYF